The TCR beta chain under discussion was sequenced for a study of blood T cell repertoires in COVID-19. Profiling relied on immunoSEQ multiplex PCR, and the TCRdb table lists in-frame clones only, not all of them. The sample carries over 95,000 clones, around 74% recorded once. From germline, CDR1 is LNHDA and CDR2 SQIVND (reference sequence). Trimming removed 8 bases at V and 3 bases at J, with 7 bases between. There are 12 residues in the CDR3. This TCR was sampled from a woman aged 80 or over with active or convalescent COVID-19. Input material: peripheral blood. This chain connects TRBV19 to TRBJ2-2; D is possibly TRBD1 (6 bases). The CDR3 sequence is CASHRDTGELFF. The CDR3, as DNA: TGTGCCAGTCACAGGGACACCGGGGAGCTGTTTTTT.